This T cell receptor beta chain comes out of a study of blood T cells in healthy people across ages. The study, taken as a whole, reports: Naive and antigen-experienced cells were not separated, limiting conclusive comparison.

There are 17 residues in the CDR3. Germline CDR1 reads SGHDN; CDR2 reads FVKESK. The V and J ends lost 2 bases and 1 base respectively, with 16 bases between them. Then a second PCR, running roughly 6 to 11 cycles, was carried out with a sample-barcoded 5' primer and a J-beta primer mix. Every sample returned 2.5 million or more CDR3-containing paired-end reads. TCRdb re-analysed the 5' RACE reads in MiXCR, keeping a single row per CDR3 protein. The data hold 790,000 or so distinct CDR3 sequences, with about 45% observed a single time. With regard to this clonotype: Its antigen remains unknown.

Sequenced sample: blood. J is TRBJ2-3 and V is TRBV14; possibly TRBD2 for D (5 bases). This sequence originates from an older man in good health. CDR3 amino acids: CASSQFLVLAGTDTQYF. The CDR3 bases are TGTGCCAGCAGCCAATTTTTGGTTCTAGCTGGCACAGATACGCAGTATTTT.